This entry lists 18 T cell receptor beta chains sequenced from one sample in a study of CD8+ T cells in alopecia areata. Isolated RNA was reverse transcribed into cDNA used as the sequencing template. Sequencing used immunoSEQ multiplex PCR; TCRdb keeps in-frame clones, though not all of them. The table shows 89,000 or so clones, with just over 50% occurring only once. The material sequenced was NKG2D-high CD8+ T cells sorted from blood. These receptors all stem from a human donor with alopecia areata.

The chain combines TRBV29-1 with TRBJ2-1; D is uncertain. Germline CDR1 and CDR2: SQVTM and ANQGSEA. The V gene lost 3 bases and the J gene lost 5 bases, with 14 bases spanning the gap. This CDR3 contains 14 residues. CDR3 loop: CSVEGWVRDNEQFF. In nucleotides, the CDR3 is TGCAGCGTTGAGGGTTGGGTTCGGGACAATGAGCAGTTCTTC.

The chain's CDR3 is CASRRGGGQNYGQYF. As DNA, the CDR3 is TGTGCCAGCCGCCGGGGGGGCGGGCAGAACTACGGGCAGTACTTC. The rearrangement uses TRBV21-1 and TRBJ2-7; the D segment call TRBD2 is taken from the table without a DNA check. TRBV21-1 represents a pseudogene. The CDR3 consists of 15 residues.

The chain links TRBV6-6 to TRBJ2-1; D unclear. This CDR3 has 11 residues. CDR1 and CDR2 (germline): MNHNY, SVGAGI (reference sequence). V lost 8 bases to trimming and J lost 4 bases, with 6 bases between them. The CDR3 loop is CASESYNEQFF. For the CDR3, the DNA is TGTGCCAGCGAGTCGTACAATGAGCAGTTCTTC.

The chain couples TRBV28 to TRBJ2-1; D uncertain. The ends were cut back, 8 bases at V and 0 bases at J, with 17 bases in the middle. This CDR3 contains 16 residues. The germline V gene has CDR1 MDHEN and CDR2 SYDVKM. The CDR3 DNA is TGTGCCAGCCAATTTGGGGTGAGGAGCTCCTACAATGAGCAGTTCTTC. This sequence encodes CASQFGVRSSYNEQFF.

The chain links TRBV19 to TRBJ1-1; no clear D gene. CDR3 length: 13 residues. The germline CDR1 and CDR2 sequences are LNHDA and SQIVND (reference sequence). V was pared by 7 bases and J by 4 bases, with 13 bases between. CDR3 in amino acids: CASMEQPFTEAFF. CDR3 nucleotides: TGTGCCAGTATGGAACAGCCCTTCACTGAAGCTTTCTTT.

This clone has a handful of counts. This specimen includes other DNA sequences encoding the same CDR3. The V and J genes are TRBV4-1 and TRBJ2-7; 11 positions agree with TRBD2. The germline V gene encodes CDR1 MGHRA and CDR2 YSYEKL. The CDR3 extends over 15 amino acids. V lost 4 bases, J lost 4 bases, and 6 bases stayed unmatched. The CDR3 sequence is CASSPSGTSGYEQYF. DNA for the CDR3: TGCGCCAGCAGCCCATCCGGGACTAGCGGATACGAGCAGTACTTC.

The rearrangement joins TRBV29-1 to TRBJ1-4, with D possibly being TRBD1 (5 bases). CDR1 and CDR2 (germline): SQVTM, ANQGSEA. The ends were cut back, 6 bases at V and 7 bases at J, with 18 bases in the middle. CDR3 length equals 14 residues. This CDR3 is CSVGEGMGSEKLFF. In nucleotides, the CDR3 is TGCAGCGTGGGGGAAGGCATGGGAAGTGAAAAACTGTTTTTT.

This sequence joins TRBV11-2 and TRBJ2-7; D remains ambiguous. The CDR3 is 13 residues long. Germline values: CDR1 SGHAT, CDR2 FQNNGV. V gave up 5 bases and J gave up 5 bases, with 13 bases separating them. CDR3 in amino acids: CASSAAASHEQYF. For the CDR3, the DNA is TGTGCCAGCAGCGCCGCGGCATCCCACGAGCAGTACTTC.

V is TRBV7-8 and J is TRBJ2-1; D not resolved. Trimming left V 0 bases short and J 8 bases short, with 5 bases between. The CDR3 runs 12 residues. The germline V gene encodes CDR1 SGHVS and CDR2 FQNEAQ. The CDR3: CASSLAVDEQFF. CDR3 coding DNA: TGTGCCAGCAGCTTAGCCGTAGATGAGCAGTTCTTC.

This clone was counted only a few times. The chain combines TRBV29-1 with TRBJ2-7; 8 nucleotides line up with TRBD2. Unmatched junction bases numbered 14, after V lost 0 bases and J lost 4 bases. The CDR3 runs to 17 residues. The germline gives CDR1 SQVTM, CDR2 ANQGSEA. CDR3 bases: TGCAGCGTTGAAGAACCCAGCGGGGGCCAGGAAGGATACGAGCAGTACTTC. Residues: CSVEEPSGGQEGYEQYF.

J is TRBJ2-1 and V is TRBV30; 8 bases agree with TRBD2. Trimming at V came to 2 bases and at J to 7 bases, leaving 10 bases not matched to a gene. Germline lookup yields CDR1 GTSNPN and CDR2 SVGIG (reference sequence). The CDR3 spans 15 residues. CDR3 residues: CAWSRSGGLINEQFF. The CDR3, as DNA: TGTGCCTGGAGTCGATCGGGAGGGCTTATTAATGAGCAGTTCTTC. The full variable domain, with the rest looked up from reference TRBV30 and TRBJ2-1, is SQTIHQWPATLVQPVGSPLSLECTVEGTSNPNLYWYRQAAGRGLQLLFYSVGIGQISSEVPQNLSASRPQDRQFILSSKKLLLSDSGFYLCAWSRSGGLINEQFFGPGTRLTVL.

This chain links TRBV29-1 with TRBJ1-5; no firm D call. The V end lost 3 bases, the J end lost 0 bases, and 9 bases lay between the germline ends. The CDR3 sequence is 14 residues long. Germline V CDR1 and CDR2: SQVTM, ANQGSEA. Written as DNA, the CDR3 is TGCAGCGTTGATGGAGACCATAGCAATCAGCCCCAGCATTTT. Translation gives CSVDGDHSNQPQHF.

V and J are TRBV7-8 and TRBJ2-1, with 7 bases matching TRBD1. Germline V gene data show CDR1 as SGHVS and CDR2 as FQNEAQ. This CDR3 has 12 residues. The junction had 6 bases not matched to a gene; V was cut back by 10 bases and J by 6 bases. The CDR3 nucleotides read TGTGCCACCTGGGACAGCTCCAATGAGCAGTTCTTC. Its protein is CATWDSSNEQFF.

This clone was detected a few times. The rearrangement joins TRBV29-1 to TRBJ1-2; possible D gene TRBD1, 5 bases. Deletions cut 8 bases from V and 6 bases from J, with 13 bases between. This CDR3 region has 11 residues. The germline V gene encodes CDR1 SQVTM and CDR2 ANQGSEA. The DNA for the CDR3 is TGCAGCCTCGGGGGTATTGATGGCTACACCTTC. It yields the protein CSLGGIDGYTF.

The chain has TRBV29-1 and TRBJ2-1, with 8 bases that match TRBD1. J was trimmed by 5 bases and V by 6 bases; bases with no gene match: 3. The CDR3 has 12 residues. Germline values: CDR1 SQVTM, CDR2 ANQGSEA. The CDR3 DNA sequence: TGCAGCGTAACACAGGGGGACAATGAGCAGTTCTTC. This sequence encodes CSVTQGDNEQFF.

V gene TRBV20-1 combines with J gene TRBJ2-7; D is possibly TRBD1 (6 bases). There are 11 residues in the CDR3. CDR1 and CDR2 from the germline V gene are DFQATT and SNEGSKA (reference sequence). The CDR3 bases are TGCACCACGGTGCAGGGGAACGAGCAGTACTTC. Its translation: CTTVQGNEQYF.

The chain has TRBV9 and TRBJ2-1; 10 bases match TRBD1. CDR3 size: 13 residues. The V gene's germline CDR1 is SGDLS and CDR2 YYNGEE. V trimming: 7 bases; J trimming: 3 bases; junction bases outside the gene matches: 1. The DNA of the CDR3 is TGTGCCAGCGGGACAGGGGACTACAATGAGCAGTTCTTC. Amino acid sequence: CASGTGDYNEQFF.

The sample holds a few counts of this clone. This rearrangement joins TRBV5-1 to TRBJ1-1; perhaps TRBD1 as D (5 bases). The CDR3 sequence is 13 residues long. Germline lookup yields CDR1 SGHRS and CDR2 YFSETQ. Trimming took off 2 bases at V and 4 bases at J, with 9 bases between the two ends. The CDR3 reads CASSFGGGTEAFF. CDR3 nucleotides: TGCGCCAGCAGCTTCGGGGGAGGCACTGAAGCTTTCTTT.